The clone carrying this T cell receptor (beta chain) was counted a single time. Its antigen is unidentified. Deletions cut 6 bases from V and 7 bases from J, with 13 bases between. The CDR3 is 12 amino acids. CDR1 and CDR2 (germline): SQVTM, ANQGSEA. This sample is part of a study of T cell responses to AZD1222 COVID-19 vaccine. Some second doses came at about 4 weeks and others at about 12 weeks; these were pooled. Some clones are missing from TCRdb's copy, which holds only in-frame ones; the method was immunoSEQ multiplex PCR. Here the sample spans 150,000 to 250,000 clones, roughly 92% being singletons. Overall study results and limits: Nearly half of spike-specific TCRs reportedly go after variant regions that carry no mutations.

This specimen consisted of peripheral blood, obtained 28 days after the second AZD1222 dose. The chain employs TRBV29-1 and TRBJ2-4, with D unresolved. The TCR originated in an adult who received the AZD1222 COVID-19 vaccine. CDR3 sequence: CSVTSLVNIQYF. The CDR3 bases are TGCAGCGTGACCTCCCTGGTGAACATTCAGTACTTC.